This T cell receptor (beta chain) was identified during a study of blood T cell repertoires in COVID-19. Study as a whole: The study drew acute and convalescent COVID-19 samples from the United States, Italy and Spain.

Measured with immunoSEQ multiplex PCR; TCRdb has only the in-frame clones, and not every one. The sample includes over 200,000 clones, over 70% of them seen just once. V lost 1 base and J lost 6; bases outside the gene matches: 5. Per germline, CDR1 LGHDT and CDR2 YNNKEL (reference sequence). This CDR3 has 16 amino acids. Sequenced sample: peripheral blood. This TCR derives from a woman aged 80 or older with acute or convalescent COVID-19. This chain uses TRBV3-1 (or the pseudogene TRBV3-2) with TRBJ2-7; TRBD2 agrees at 14 bases. CDR3 residues: CASSQGTSGRLGEQYF. For the CDR3, the DNA is TGTGCCAGCAGCCAAGGGACTAGCGGGAGGTTGGGCGAGCAGTACTTC.